Listed below are T cell receptor beta chains from one sample, sequenced in a study of blood T cell repertoires in COVID-19. The table came from immunoSEQ multiplex PCR; TCRdb's copy has only in-frame clones and leaves some out. In the table there are about 110,000 clones, 85% of which are singletons. Input material: peripheral blood. These receptors originate from a human donor in a cohort sampled during active COVID-19. Each CDR3 is given with its conserved first and last residue.

cdr3_aa j_call v_call
CASTYFSGTLADTQYF TRBJ2-3 TRBV7-2
CASSLDGGADYGYTF TRBJ1-2 TRBV13
CASSQGQRGVYNEQFF TRBJ2-1 TRBV4-1
CASSSEGAGGYTF TRBJ1-2 TRBV6-5
CASSSGGGLSQPQHF TRBJ1-5 TRBV4-1
CASSLDSFSGNTIYF TRBJ1-3 TRBV5-4
CASSFQGGTDNYGYTF TRBJ1-2 TRBV7-2
CASKRTGHYEQYF TRBJ2-7 TRBV28
CASTPSVSDEQFF TRBJ2-1 TRBV2
CATSRGDSTEAFF TRBJ1-1 TRBV15
CASSLLAGRNIQYF TRBJ2-4 TRBV3-1/TRBV3-2
CASSPSRDRGRNEQFF TRBJ2-1 TRBV4-1
CASSFPRGAGELFF TRBJ2-2 TRBV11-1
CASSDRGGPNEQFF TRBJ2-1 TRBV2
CATSDADSGYTF TRBJ1-2 TRBV24-1
CASSYIDEQFF TRBJ2-1 TRBV2
CAISESGQTYGYTF TRBJ1-2 TRBV10-3
CASSELGHRGAFF TRBJ1-1 TRBV6-1
CASSFSSVYEQYF TRBJ2-7 TRBV27
CASSLGLTENDNNEQFF TRBJ2-1 TRBV7-2
CASGGGSTSYEQYF TRBJ2-7 TRBV28
CASSQEPGQDQPQHF TRBJ1-5 TRBV3-1/TRBV3-2
CASSDRGAGEKLFF TRBJ1-4 TRBV6-1
CARQGSDTQYF TRBJ2-3 TRBV24-1
CASSFPLEGNTDTQYF TRBJ2-3 TRBV11-1
CASSGSTDTQYF TRBJ2-3 TRBV19
CASSLRQGPYEQYF TRBJ2-7 TRBV5-1
CASSPRDRGNGNTIYF TRBJ1-3 TRBV2
CASSLGLAEYNEQFF TRBJ2-1 TRBV11-2
CASSSLTENTEAFF TRBJ1-1 TRBV5-1
CASSELRKETQYF TRBJ2-5 TRBV6-1
CASGVPGIYEQYF TRBJ2-7 TRBV28
CASSPRGVETQYF TRBJ2-5 TRBV2
CASSTVRGTGELFF TRBJ2-2 TRBV19
CASSQETGGRGTSPLHF TRBJ1-6 TRBV4-2
CASSLRLGARETQYF TRBJ2-5 TRBV7-3
CASSSGQNYGYTF TRBJ1-2 TRBV19
CASSSGRGSNQPQHF TRBJ1-5 TRBV6-6
CASSPRQGAGETQYF TRBJ2-5 TRBV9
CASSEPAGGEQYF TRBJ2-7 TRBV6-1
CASSLGGQGIYEQYF TRBJ2-7 TRBV5-1
CASSDAGSAETQYF TRBJ2-5 TRBV6-1
CASSWSLSENEKLFF TRBJ1-4 TRBV6-2/TRBV6-3
CASSLSSPYEQYF TRBJ2-7 TRBV27
CASSLSFLNQETQYF TRBJ2-5 TRBV27
CASSVERTDTQYF TRBJ2-3 TRBV5-1
CASSEFPGYNEQFF TRBJ2-1 TRBV25-1
CASSFQGGRSDYGYTF TRBJ1-2 TRBV5-1
CASSLAPNLGPEAFF TRBJ1-1 TRBV7-6
CAWIIPQVMNTEAFF TRBJ1-1 TRBV30
CASSGSSGVTYEQYF TRBJ2-7 TRBV11-1
CASSGGGRDTQYF TRBJ2-3 TRBV19